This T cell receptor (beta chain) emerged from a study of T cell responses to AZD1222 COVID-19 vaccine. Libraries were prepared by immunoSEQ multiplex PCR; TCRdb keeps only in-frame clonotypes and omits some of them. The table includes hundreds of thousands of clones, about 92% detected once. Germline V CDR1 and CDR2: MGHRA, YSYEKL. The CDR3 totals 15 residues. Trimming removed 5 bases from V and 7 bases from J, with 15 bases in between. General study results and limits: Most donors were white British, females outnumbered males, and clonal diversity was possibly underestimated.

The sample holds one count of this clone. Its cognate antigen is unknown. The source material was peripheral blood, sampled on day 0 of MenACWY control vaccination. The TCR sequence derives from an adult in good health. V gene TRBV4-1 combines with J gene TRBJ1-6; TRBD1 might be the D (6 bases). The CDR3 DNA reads TGCGCCAGCAGCGAAACAGGGATAAGGAATTCACCCCTCCACTTT. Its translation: CASSETGIRNSPLHF.